Sequencing of this TCR beta chain was carried out in a study of Graves' ophthalmopathy and Graves' hyperthyroidism. Regarding the study as a whole: A roughly 80% specificity and just under 90% sensitivity were achieved by a 13-signature model that separated ophthalmopathy from stable hyperthyroidism.

This clonotype appeared many times. Its antigen is currently unknown. RNA transcripts were the template, and TCR beta CDR3 regions were amplified from them. Investigators did first-round RT-PCR with HTBI primers, then second-round multiplex PCR. TCRdb processed the multiplex PCR reads anew with MiXCR; each CDR3 protein has one entry. The sample yields about 550,000 distinct CDR3 sequences, less than 45% seen once. Trimming cost V 6 bases and J 7 bases, with 16 bases left between them. The CDR3 covers 15 residues. The sequence was obtained from an adult man with Graves' hyperthyroidism. Source material: peripheral blood or thyroid tissue (not recorded which). V is TRBV12-3 or TRBV12-4 and J is TRBJ1-6; a weak D match, TRBD1 (6 bases). The CDR3 DNA is TGTGCCAGCAGCCCCCCTACAGGGTCCAATTCACCCCTCCACTTT. Protein product: CASSPPTGSNSPLHF.